This TCR beta chain was observed in a study of T cells after yellow fever vaccination. About the study: Researchers used SMART-Seq v4 Ultra Low Input to prepare fractions that had low cell numbers. Findings and limits, study-wide: Post-booster repertoires contained most primary-vaccination clones again (about 95% CD4, around 89% CD8). CD4 and CD8 compartments shared a small share of clonotypes.

A process of 5'RACE template switching, which added a universal primer site and UMIs, was used to make TCR cDNA. Each CDR3 protein is one row after TCRdb ran MiXCR on the 5' RACE reads. Among 230,000 or so distinct CDR3 sequences listed, about 3.7% were seen once. J gave up 1 base and V 6 bases, and 11 bases lay outside the gene matches. The CDR3 consists of 18 residues. The V gene's germline CDR1 is DFQATT and CDR2 SNEGSKA (reference sequence). This clonotype was seen at least ten times. Its antigen is not known. The rearrangement links TRBV20-1 to TRBJ2-2; TRBD2 aligns across 13 bases. This material consisted of PBMCs, taken 15 days after the yellow fever booster vaccination. The TCR originated in a man younger than 35 who received the YFV17D yellow fever vaccine. The CDR3 is CSARGTSGAEMNTGELFF. CDR3 bases: TGCAGTGCCCGAGGGACTAGCGGGGCGGAAATGAACACCGGGGAGCTGTTTTTT.